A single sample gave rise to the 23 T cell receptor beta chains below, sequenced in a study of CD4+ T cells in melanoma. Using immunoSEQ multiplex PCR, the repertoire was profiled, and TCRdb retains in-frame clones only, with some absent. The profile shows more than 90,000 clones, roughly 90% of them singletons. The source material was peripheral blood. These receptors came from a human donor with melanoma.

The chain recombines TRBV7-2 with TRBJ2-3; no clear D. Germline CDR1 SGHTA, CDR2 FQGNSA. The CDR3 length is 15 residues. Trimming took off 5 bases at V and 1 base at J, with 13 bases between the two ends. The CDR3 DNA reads TGTGCCAGCAGCCGAAGCCTTGATGGCACAGATACGCAGTATTTT. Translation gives CASSRSLDGTDTQYF.

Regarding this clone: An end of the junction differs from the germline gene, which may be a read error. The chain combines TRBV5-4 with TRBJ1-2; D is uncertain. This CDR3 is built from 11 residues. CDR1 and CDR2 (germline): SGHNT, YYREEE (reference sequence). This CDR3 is CASSSKYGYTF. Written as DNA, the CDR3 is TGTGCCAGCAGCTCTAAGTATGGCTACACCTTC.

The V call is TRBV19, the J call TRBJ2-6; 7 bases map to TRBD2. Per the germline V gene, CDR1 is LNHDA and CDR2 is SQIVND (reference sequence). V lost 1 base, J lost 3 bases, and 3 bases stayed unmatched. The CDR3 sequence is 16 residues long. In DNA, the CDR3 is TGTGCCAGTAGTATAGGCGGGGGTGGTGGGGCCAACGTCCTGACTTTC. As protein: CASSIGGGGGANVLTF.

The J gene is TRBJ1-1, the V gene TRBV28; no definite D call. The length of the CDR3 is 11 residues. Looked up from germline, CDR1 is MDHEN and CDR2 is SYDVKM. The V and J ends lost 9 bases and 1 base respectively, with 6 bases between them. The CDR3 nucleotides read TGTGCCAGTAGGGAGAACACTGAAGCTTTCTTT. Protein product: CASRENTEAFF. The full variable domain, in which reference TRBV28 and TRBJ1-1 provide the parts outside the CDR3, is DVKVTQSSRYLVKRTGEKVFLECVQDMDHENMFWYRQDPGLGLRLIYFSYDVKMKEKGDIPEGYSVSREKKERFSLILESASTNQTSMYLCASRENTEAFFGQGTRLTVV.

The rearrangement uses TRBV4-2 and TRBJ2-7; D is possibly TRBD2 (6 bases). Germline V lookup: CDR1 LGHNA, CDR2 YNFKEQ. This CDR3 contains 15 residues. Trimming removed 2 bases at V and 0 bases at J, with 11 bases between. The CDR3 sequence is CASSQQGGDSYEQYF. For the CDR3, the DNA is TGTGCCAGCAGCCAACAGGGAGGCGACTCCTACGAGCAGTACTTC.

The CDR3 DNA is TGTGCCAGCATCTCGGGACAGAGCTCCTACGAGCAGTACTTC. It specifies CASISGQSSYEQYF. The chain employs TRBV28 and TRBJ2-7; TRBD1 matches 7 bases. With V trimmed by 7 bases and J by 0 bases, 6 bases remained unmatched. Germline loops: CDR1 MDHEN, CDR2 SYDVKM. The CDR3 runs 14 residues. The full variable domain, rest sourced from reference TRBV28 and TRBJ2-7, is DVKVTQSSRYLVKRTGEKVFLECVQDMDHENMFWYRQDPGLGLRLIYFSYDVKMKEKGDIPEGYSVSREKKERFSLILESASTNQTSMYLCASISGQSSYEQYFGPGTRLTVT.

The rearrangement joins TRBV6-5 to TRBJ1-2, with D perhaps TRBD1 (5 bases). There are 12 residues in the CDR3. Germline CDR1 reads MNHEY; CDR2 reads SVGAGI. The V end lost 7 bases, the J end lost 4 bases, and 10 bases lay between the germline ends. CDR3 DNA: TGTGCCAGCACACGGGGGGGCTATGGCTACACCTTC. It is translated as CASTRGGYGYTF.

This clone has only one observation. CDR3 coding DNA: TGTGCCAGCAACCGGGACAGCTACAATGAGCAGTTCTTC. Residues: CASNRDSYNEQFF. V is TRBV9 and J is TRBJ2-1, with 7 positions matching TRBD1. V lost 6 bases, J lost 3 bases, and 3 bases stayed unmatched. Per germline, CDR1 SGDLS and CDR2 YYNGEE. This CDR3 region has 13 residues.

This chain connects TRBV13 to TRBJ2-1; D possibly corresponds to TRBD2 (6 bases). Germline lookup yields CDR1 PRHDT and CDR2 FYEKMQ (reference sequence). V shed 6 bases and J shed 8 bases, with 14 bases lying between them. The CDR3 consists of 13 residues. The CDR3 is CASSLRRGDEQFF. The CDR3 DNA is TGTGCCAGCAGTTTGCGGAGGGGTGATGAGCAGTTCTTC.

CDR3: CASSLGGGPNYGYTF. The CDR3 nucleotides are TGCGCCAGCAGCTTGGGAGGGGGGCCAAACTATGGCTACACCTTC. The chain recombines TRBV5-1 with TRBJ1-2; tentatively, D is TRBD1 (6 bases). V was shortened by 0 bases and J by 2 bases, with 11 bases between the two germline ends. CDR1 and CDR2 from the germline V gene are SGHRS and YFSETQ. The CDR3 totals 15 residues.

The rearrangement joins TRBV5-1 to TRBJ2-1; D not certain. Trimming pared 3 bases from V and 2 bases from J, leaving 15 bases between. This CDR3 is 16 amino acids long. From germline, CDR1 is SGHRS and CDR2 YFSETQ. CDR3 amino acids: CASSSPGISAYNEQFF. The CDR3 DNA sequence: TGCGCCAGCAGCTCGCCGGGTATTAGTGCCTACAATGAGCAGTTCTTC.

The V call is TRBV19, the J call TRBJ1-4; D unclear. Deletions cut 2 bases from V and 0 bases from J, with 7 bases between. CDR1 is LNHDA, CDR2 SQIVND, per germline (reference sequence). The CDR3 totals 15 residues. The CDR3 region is CASSIRGATNEKLFF. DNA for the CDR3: TGTGCCAGTAGTATACGGGGTGCAACTAATGAAAAACTGTTTTTT. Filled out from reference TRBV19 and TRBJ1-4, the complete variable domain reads DGGITQSPKYLFRKEGQNVTLSCEQNLNHDAMYWYRQDPGQGLRLIYYSQIVNDFQKGDIAEGYSVSREKKESFPLTVTSAQKNPTAFYLCASSIRGATNEKLFFGSGTQLSVL.

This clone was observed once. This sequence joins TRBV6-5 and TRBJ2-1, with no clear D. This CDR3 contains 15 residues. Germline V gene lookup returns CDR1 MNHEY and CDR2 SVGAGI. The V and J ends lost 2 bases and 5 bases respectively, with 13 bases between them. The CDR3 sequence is CASSYRQPLNNEQFF. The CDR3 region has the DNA TGTGCCAGCAGTTACAGGCAGCCCCTCAACAATGAGCAGTTCTTC.

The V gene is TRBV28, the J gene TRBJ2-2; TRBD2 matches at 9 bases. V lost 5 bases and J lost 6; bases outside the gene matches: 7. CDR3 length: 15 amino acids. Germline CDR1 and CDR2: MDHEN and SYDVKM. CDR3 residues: CASSQPRGGSGELFF. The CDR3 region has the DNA TGTGCCAGCAGTCAACCGCGGGGGGGATCCGGGGAGCTGTTTTTT.

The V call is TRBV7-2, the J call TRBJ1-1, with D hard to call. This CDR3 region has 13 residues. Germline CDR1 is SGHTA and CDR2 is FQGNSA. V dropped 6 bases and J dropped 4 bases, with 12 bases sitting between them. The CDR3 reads CASRVSPSTEAFF. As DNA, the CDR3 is TGTGCCAGCAGAGTTTCGCCGAGCACTGAAGCTTTCTTT.

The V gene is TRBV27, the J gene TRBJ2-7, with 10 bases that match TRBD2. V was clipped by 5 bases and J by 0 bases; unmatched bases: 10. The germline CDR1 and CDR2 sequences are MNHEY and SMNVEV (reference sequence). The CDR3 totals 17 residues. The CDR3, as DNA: TGTGCCAGCAGTCCCCTCGCCGGGACTAGCGACTCCTACGAGCAGTACTTC. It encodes CASSPLAGTSDSYEQYF.

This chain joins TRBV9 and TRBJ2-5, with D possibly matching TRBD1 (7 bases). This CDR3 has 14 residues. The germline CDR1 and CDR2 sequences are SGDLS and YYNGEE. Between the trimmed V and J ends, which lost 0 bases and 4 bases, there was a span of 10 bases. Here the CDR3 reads CASSVAQGGETQYF. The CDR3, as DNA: TGTGCCAGCAGCGTAGCCCAGGGGGGAGAGACCCAGTACTTC.

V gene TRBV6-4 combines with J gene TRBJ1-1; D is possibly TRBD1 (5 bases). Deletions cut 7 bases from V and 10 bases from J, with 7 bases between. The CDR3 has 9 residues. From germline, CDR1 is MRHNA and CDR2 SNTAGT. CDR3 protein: CASKGRAFF. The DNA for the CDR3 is TGTGCCAGCAAGGGACGAGCTTTCTTT.

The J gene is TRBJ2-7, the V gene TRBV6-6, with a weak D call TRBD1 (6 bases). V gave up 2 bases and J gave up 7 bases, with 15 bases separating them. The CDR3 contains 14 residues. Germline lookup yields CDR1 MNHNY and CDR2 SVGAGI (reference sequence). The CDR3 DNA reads TGTGCCAGCAGTTACGCAGGGGTCAGAGGGGAGCAGTACTTC. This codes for CASSYAGVRGEQYF.

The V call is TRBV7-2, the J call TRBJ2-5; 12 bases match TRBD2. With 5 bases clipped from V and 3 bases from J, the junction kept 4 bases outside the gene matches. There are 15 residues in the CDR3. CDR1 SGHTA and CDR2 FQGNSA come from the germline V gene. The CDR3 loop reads CASSPRLAGEETQYF. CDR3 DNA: TGTGCCAGCAGCCCCCGACTAGCGGGAGAAGAGACCCAGTACTTC.

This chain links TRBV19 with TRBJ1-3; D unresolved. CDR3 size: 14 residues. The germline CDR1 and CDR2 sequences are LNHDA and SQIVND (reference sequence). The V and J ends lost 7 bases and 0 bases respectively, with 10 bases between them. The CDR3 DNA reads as TGTGCCAGTACCACCGGGTCCTCTGGAAACACCATATATTTT. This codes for CASTTGSSGNTIYF.

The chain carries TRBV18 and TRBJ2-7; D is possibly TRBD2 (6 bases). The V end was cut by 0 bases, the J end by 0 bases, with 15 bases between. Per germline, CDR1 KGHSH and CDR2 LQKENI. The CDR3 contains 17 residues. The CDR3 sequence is CASSPPYPGVHSYEQYF. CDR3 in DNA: TGTGCCAGCTCACCACCTTACCCGGGAGTCCACTCCTACGAGCAGTACTTC.

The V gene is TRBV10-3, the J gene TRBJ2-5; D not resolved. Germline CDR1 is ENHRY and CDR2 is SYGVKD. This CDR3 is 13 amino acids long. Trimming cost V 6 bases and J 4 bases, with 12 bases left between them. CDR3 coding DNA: TGTGCCATCAGCGGTTCTCTGTTAGAGACCCAGTACTTC. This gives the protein CAISGSLLETQYF.